The present T cell receptor beta chain was sequenced within a study of cytomegalovirus exposure and HLA in healthy donors. Trimming shortened V by 0 bases and J by 10 bases, and 13 bases separated the two germline ends. Germline V gene lookup returns CDR1 LGHNA and CDR2 YSLEER. This CDR3 is 15 amino acids long. The PCR contained 60 Vbeta and 13 Jbeta primers. Clones were read by immunoSEQ multiplex PCR, and TCRdb kept only the in-frame ones, dropping some. The table lists about 94,000 clones, just under 80% of them singletons. This clonotype was obtained from a woman aged 40 to 50 in good health and CMV-seronegative. The specimen sequenced was PBMCs. The rearrangement uses TRBV4-3 and TRBJ1-6; a possible D gene is TRBD1 (6 bases). The CDR3 DNA reads as TGCGCCAGCAGCCAAGAAGGGGGAGTGGGATCACCCCTCCACTTT. Translating gives CASSQEGGVGSPLHF.